The source of this TCR beta chain is a study of breast tumors, draining lymph nodes, adjacent tissues (dated by TCRdb to about 2016). Some background on the complete study: In breast cancer patients, the study compared the TCR beta repertoires of tumor, adjacent nontumor tissue and axillary lymph nodes. The study was designed to assess the relationships and possible T-cell exchange between tumor, surrounding tissue and draining lymph node repertoires in human breast cancer.

Sequencing was performed on an Illumina HiSeq 2000. TCR beta chain libraries were generated through multiplex PCR amplification. The amplified TCR beta chain products were analyzed by high-throughput sequencing. The raw public reads went through TCRdb reprocessing: fastp at Q25, MiXCR clone calling, in-frame beta chains kept. For every CDR3 protein sequence, its rows merge into one entry that carries the most common genes and DNA. The sample table shows 150,000 to 250,000 distinct CDR3 sequences, and 31% are seen once. The ten most abundant clones make up 4% to 5.5% of the sample. Trimming costs V 3 bases and J 5 bases, and their ends lie 10 bases apart. Via the germline V gene, CDR1 is SGHVS and CDR2 FQNEAQ. The CDR3 runs 13 residues from the cysteine to the phenylalanine. Kept here is only the CDR3 DNA, which spans 39 bases and is read in frame from base 1. Lymph node samples were obtained from the axillary draining lymph nodes of breast cancer patients.

On the study overall, not on this receptor specifically: Tumors showed preferential V and J gene usage, and their T-cell repertoire diversity fell below that of lymph nodes yet above that of nontumor tissue. The data were considered consistent with the idea that most tumor T cells come from the lymph node and then expand in tumor tissue. The conclusion that tumor T cells originate in lymph nodes was framed as consistent with a hypothesis rather than directly demonstrated. Tumor and nontumor tissue repertoires were found to be significantly more similar in luminal-like than in basal-like breast cancer.

The sample holds a few counts of this clonotype. The antigen it recognizes is unknown. No base quality information exists; no much larger clone differs at one position. This sequence was found in a female donor with breast cancer. Some clones in this sample may be carry-over from other donors' samples. The chain was built from TRBV7-8 and TRBJ1-1, with no confidently assigned D gene. Sample: axillary lymph node tissue. The DNA sequence is given as TGTGCCAGCAGCTTCGGACGGGAAACTGAAGCTTTCTTT. This yields the protein CASSFGRETEAFF.